The clone carrying this T cell receptor (beta chain) came up a few times. Antigen specificity is unknown. TCRdb reanalysed the 5' RACE reads using MiXCR and keeps one entry per CDR3 protein. The sample includes around 530,000 distinct CDR3 sequences, about a fifth seen only once; the top ten take approximately 8.4%. The sample comes from a study of T-cell memory formation after mild COVID-19. Points from the study as a whole: Clones which contracted sat mainly in CM and EM if CD4+, and in EMRA if CD8+.

Sequenced material: PBMCs or a T cell subset sorted from them (not recorded which). The receptor's source is an adult woman who had mild COVID-19 (a few samples of this study predate the infection). Cell type and time point are not known.

The CDR3, as DNA: TGTGCCAGCTCACCGGTACCTAGCGCCCAAGAGACCCAGTACTTC. This codes for CASSPVPSAQETQYF. This rearrangement joins TRBV18 to TRBJ2-5; D may be TRBD2 (6 bases). V lost 3 bases to trimming and J lost 1 base, with 12 bases between them. Looked up from germline, CDR1 is KGHSH and CDR2 is LQKENI. There are 15 residues in the CDR3.